These 14 T cell receptor beta chains were sequenced from one sample in a study of blood T cells in healthy people across ages. Sample-barcoded 5' priming and a J-beta primer mix drove a second PCR of roughly 7 to 11 cycles. Using its own MiXCR run on the 5' RACE reads, TCRdb lists one record per CDR3 protein. The sample comprises fewer than 2,000,000 distinct CDR3 sequences, 30% to 35% of which are singletons, and approximately 10% rests with the top ten. Sequenced: blood. Receptor source: a woman aged 30 to 39 in good health.

This clonotype was detected only a few times. The V gene is TRBV5-5, the J gene TRBJ2-4; D is unclear. With the DNA end fitting TRBJ2-7 better, the J assignment may be wrong. The V gene's germline CDR1 is SGHKS and CDR2 YYEKEE (reference sequence). The CDR3 consists of 14 residues. The CDR3 bases are TGTGCCAGCAGCTTTACAGTGTGGGGATCCGAGCAGTACTTC. Protein product: CASSFTVWGSEQYF.

This clonotype showed up just once. V gene TRBV7-6 combines with J gene TRBJ2-1; D is perhaps TRBD1 (6 bases). CDR1 SGHVS and CDR2 FNYEAQ come from the germline V gene. V was shortened by 1 base and J by 5 bases, with 24 bases between the two germline ends. This CDR3 has 19 amino acids. The CDR3 is CASSLDGRFGGPPNNEQFF. In DNA, the CDR3 is TGTGCCAGCAGCTTAGATGGTCGGTTTGGGGGCCCACCCAACAATGAGCAGTTCTTC.

The genes are TRBV6-2 or TRBV6-3 and TRBJ2-3; D not certain. The CDR3 totals 13 residues. Looked up from germline, CDR1 is MNHEY and CDR2 is SVGEGT. V was trimmed by 7 bases and J by 3 bases, leaving 11 bases between them. CDR3 in DNA: TGTGCCAGCAAGGCCCCACGGACAGATACGCAGTATTTT. Protein: CASKAPRTDTQYF.

This clonotype turned up a few times. In DNA form, the CDR3 reads TGTGCCAGCAGTTTATTAGCGGCGGTCGGTGTCGAGCAGTACTTC. Its translation is CASSLLAAVGVEQYF. The chain has TRBV27 and TRBJ2-4; TRBD2 is a possible D gene (6 bases). The J call may be mistaken, given a closer DNA end match to TRBJ2-7. CDR3 size: 15 residues. Per the germline V gene, CDR1 is MNHEY and CDR2 is SMNVEV (reference sequence).

The CDR3 sequence is CATLAGGAINEQFF. The CDR3 DNA is TGCGCCACCTTAGCGGGGGGGGCCATCAATGAGCAGTTCTTC. V is TRBV5-1 and J is TRBJ2-1; 11 nucleotides align to TRBD2. The junction had 8 bases not matched to a gene; V was cut back by 9 bases and J by 6 bases. This CDR3 has 14 residues. CDR1 and CDR2 from the germline V gene are SGHRS and YFSETQ.

This clonotype turned up a few times. The chain joins TRBV27 to TRBJ1-1, with 7 bases identical to TRBD1. Germline values: CDR1 MNHEY, CDR2 SMNVEV (reference sequence). This CDR3 comprises 14 residues. Trimming cost V 4 bases and J 3 bases; bases outside gene matches: 5. The CDR3, as DNA: TGTGCCAGCAGTTCACAGGGGTCCTACACTGAAGCTTTCTTT. Translating gives CASSSQGSYTEAFF.

This chain joins TRBV29-1 and TRBJ1-2; D uncertain. Germline V gene data show CDR1 as SQVTM and CDR2 as ANQGSEA. With 3 bases removed from V and 5 bases from J, the gap between germline ends came to 16 bases. CDR3 length equals 14 residues. In DNA, the CDR3 is TGCAGCGTTGATGGGCCAGACTACCTTTATGGCTACACCTTC. This translates into CSVDGPDYLYGYTF.

The chain links TRBV27 to TRBJ2-7; 7 bases are shared with TRBD1. Germline assignment: CDR1 MNHEY and CDR2 SMNVEV (reference sequence). V shed 6 bases and J 2 bases; nucleotides not matched to a gene: 10. The CDR3 runs to 15 residues. In DNA, the CDR3 is TGTGCCAGCAGAAATTCGGACAGGCCGCCCTACGAGCAGTACTTC. It codes for CASRNSDRPPYEQYF.

The chain links TRBV20-1 to TRBJ2-1; D possibly uses TRBD1 or TRBD2 (5 bases each). The V end lost 6 bases, the J end lost 2 bases, and 20 bases lay between the germline ends. Germline CDR1 is DFQATT and CDR2 is SNEGSKA (reference sequence). CDR3 size: 16 residues. The CDR3 region is CSAPPRLMGAYNEQFF. The DNA for the CDR3 is TGCAGTGCCCCACCGCGGCTTATGGGGGCCTACAATGAGCAGTTCTTC.

The gene calls are TRBV2 and TRBJ1-1; TRBD1 might be the D (5 bases). Germline V gene data show CDR1 as SNHLY and CDR2 as FYNNEI. The CDR3 contains 13 residues. Trimming removed 3 bases at V and 8 bases at J, with 13 bases between. The CDR3 sequence is CASSDLGKGEAFF. CDR3 in DNA: TGTGCCAGCAGTGATCTGGGGAAGGGGGAAGCTTTCTTT.

The chain is built from TRBV7-6 and TRBJ1-2; D may be TRBD1 (6 bases). This CDR3 region has 13 residues. Trimming cost V 1 base and J 7 bases, with 10 bases left between them. Germline V gene lookup returns CDR1 SGHVS and CDR2 FNYEAQ. The CDR3: CASSLDGGAGYTF. DNA for the CDR3: TGTGCCAGCAGCTTAGATGGGGGGGCTGGCTACACCTTC.

This clonotype has a handful of counts. This chain links TRBV21-1 with TRBJ2-5; the table's D call, TRBD2, has no DNA check behind it. TRBV21-1 is a known pseudogene. This CDR3 has 16 residues. CDR3 region: CASSKRMCLHQETQYF. CDR3 nucleotide sequence: TGTGCCAGCAGCAAACGCATGTGCCTCCACCAAGAGACCCAGTACTTC.

This clonotype was counted between two and nine times. The chain is built from TRBV5-5 and TRBJ2-3; D gene unclear. The CDR3 is 15 amino acids. V shed 4 bases and J shed 1 base, with 13 bases lying between them. Germline CDR1 is SGHKS and CDR2 is YYEKEE (reference sequence). The CDR3 nucleotides read TGTGCCAGCAGCATCGACGGAGTAGGCACAGATACGCAGTATTTT. Translated: CASSIDGVGTDTQYF.

On this clonotype itself: Compared with germline, one end of the junction differs, possibly owing to a read error. The chain uses TRBV29-1 and TRBJ1-1; D ambiguous. The CDR3 is made up of 12 amino acids. Germline assignment: CDR1 SQVTM and CDR2 ANQGSEA. In DNA, the CDR3 is TGCGGCGTCGGACGGATGAACACTGAAGCTTTCTTT. It translates to CGVGRMNTEAFF.